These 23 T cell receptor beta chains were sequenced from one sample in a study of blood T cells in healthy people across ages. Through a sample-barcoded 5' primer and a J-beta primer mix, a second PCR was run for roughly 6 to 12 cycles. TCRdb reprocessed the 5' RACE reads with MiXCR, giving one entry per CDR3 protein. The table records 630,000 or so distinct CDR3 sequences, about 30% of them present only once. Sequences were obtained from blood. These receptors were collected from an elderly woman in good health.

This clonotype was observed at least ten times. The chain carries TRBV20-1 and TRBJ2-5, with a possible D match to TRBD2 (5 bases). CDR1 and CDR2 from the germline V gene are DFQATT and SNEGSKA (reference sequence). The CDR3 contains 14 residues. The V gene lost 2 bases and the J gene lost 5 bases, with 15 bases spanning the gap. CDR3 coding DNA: TGCAGTGCTAGACAGACACCCTGGGAGGAGACCCAGTACTTC. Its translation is CSARQTPWEETQYF.

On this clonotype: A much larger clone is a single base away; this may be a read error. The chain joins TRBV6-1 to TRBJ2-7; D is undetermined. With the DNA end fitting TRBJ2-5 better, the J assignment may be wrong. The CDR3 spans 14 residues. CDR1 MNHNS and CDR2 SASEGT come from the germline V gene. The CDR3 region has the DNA TGTGCCAGCAGGGAAAGGTCCTGGAAGGAGACCCAGTACTTC. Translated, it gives CASRERSWKETQYF.

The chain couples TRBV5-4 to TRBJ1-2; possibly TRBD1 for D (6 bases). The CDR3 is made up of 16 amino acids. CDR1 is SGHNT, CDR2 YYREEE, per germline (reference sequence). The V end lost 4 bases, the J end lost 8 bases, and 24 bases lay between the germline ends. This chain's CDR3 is CASSKDTGWGERGYTF. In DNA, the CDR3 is TGTGCCAGCAGCAAGGACACAGGGTGGGGGGAAAGAGGCTACACCTTC. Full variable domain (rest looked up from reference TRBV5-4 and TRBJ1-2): ETGVTQSPTHLIKTRGQQVTLRCSSQSGHNTVSWYQQALGQGPQFIFQYYREEENGRGNFPPRFSGLQFPNYSSELNVNALELDDSALYLCASSKDTGWGERGYTFGSGTRLTVV.

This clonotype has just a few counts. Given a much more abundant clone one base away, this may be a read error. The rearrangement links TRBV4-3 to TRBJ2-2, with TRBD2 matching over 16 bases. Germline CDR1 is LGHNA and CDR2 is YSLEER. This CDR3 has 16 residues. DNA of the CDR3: TGCGCCAGCAGCGGGACTAGCGGGGGGGCTTACGGGGAGCGGTTTTTT. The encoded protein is CASSGTSGGAYGERFF.

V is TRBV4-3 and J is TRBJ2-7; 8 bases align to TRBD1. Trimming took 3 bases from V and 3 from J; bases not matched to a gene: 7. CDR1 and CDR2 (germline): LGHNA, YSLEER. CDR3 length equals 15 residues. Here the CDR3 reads CASSHSGTGDYEQYF. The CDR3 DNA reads TGCGCCAGCAGCCATTCCGGGACAGGAGACTACGAGCAGTACTTC.

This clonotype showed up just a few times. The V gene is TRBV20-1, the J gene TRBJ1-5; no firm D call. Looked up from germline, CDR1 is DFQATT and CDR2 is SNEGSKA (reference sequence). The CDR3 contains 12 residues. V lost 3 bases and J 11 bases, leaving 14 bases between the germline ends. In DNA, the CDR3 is TGCAGTGCTAGGAGTTCCGTGGGTTCCCAGCATTTT. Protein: CSARSSVGSQHF.

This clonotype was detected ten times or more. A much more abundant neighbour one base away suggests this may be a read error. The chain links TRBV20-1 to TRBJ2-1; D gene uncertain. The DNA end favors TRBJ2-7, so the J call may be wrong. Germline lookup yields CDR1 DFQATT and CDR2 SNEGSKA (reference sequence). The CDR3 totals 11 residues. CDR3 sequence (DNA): TGCAGTGCTAGAGACTACAATGAGCAGTACTTC. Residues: CSARDYNEQYF.

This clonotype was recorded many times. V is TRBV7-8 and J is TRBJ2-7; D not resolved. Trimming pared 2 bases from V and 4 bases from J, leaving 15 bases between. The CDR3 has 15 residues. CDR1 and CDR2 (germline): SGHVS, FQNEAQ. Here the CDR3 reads CASSLTGRLGYEQYF. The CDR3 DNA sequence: TGTGCCAGCAGCTTAACGGGCCGTCTTGGATACGAGCAGTACTTC.

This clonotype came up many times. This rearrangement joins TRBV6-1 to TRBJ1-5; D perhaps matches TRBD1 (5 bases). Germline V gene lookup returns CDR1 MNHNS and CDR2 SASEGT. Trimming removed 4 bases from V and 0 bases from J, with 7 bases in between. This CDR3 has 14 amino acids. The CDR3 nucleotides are TGTGCCAGCAGTGGACAGAATAGCAATCAGCCCCAGCATTTT. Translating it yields CASSGQNSNQPQHF.

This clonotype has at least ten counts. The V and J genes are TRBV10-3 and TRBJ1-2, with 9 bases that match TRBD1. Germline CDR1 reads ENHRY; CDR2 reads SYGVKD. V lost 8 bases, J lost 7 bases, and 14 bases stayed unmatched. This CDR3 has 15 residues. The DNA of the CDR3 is TGTGCCATCGGCGGGACAGGGAGTGCCTCGGGTGGCTACACCTTC. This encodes CAIGGTGSASGGYTF.

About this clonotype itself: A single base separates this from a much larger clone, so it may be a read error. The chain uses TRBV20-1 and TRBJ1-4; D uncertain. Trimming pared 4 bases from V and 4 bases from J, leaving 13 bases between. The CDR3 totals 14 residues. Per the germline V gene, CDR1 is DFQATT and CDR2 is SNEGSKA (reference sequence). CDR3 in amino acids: CSATGTSINEKLFF. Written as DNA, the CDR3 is TGCAGTGCTACAGGCACGTCGATTAATGAAAAACTGTTTTTT.

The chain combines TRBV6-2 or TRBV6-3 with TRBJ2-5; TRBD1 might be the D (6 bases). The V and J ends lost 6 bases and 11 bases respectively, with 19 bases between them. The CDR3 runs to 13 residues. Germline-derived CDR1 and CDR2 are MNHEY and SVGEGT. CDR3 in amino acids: CASRPQGYNDQYF. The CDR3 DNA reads TGTGCCAGCAGACCTCAGGGGTACAATGATCAGTACTTC.

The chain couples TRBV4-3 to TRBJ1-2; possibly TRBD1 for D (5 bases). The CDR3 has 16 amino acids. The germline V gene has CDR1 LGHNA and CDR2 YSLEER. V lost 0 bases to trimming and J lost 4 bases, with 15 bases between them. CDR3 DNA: TGCGCCAGCAGCCAAGATCACGGGGAGAGGGGCTATGGCTACACCTTC. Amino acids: CASSQDHGERGYGYTF.

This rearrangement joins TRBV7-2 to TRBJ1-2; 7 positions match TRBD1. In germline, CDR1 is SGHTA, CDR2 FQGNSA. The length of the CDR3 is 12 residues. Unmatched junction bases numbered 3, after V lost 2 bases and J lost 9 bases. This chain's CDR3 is CASSLQGGSYTF. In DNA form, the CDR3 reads TGTGCCAGCAGCTTACAGGGGGGGAGCTACACCTTC.

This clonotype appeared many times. As DNA, the CDR3 is TGTGCCAGCAGCCCTCTGGCTAGCGGGGGGCCAGATACGCAGTATTTT. As protein: CASSPLASGGPDTQYF. This chain connects TRBV3-1 to TRBJ2-3; 11 bases match TRBD2. CDR1 and CDR2 (germline): LGHDT, YNNKEL (reference sequence). Trimming removed 4 bases from V and 4 bases from J; junction bases left unmatched: 7. CDR3 size: 16 residues.

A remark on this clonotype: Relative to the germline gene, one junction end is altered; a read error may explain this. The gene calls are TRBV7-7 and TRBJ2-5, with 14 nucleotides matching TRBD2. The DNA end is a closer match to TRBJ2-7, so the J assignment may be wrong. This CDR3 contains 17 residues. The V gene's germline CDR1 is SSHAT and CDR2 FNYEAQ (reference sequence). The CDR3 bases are TGTGCTAGCAGCTTCTGGGGACTAGCGGGAGCACCATACGAGCAGTACTTC. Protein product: CASSFWGLAGAPYEQYF.

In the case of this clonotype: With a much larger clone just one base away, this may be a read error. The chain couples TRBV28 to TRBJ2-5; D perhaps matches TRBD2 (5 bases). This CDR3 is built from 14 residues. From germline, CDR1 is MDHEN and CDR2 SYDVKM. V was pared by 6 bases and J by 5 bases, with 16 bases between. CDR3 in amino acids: CASRLLAGGETQYF. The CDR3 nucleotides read TGTGCCAGCAGGTTACTGGCGGGCGGGGAGACCCAGTACTTC.

The CDR3 region is CATRDPTGEETQYF. CDR3 in DNA: TGTGCCACCAGGGACCCGACAGGGGAAGAGACCCAGTACTTC. The V call is TRBV24-1, the J call TRBJ2-5; 8 positions agree with TRBD1. V gave up 7 bases and J gave up 3 bases; unmatched junction bases: 6. The length of the CDR3 is 14 residues. Germline V gene sequence: CDR1 KGHDR, CDR2 SFDVKD.

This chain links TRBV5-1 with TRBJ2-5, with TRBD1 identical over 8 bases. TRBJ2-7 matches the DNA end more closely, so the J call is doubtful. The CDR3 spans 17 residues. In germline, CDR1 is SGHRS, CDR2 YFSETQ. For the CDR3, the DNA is TGCGCCAGCAGCTTGGGCCGGACAGGGCAGGTCTCCAGCGAGCAGTACTTC. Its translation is CASSLGRTGQVSSEQYF.

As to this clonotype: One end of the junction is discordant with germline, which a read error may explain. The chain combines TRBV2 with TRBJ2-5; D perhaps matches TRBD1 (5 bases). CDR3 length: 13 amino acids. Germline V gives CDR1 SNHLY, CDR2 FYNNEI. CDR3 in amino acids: CAGAGRAQETRYF. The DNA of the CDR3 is TGTGCCGGGGCCGGCAGGGCTCAAGAGACCCGGTACTTC.

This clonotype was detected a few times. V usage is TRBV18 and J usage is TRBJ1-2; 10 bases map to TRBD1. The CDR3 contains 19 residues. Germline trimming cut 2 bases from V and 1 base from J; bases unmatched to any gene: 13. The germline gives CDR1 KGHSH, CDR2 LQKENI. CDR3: CASSPSYGTGVVGNYGYTF. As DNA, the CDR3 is TGTGCCAGCTCACCATCGTACGGGACAGGGGTCGTCGGTAACTATGGCTACACCTTC.

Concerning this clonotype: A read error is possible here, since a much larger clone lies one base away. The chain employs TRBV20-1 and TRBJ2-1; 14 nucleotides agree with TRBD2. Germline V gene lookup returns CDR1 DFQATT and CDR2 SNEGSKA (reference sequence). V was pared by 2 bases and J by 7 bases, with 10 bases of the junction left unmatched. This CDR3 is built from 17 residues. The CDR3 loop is CSARYSRLAGGPNEQFF. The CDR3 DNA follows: TGCAGTGCTAGATACTCGAGACTAGCGGGGGGGCCTAATGAGCAGTTCTTC.

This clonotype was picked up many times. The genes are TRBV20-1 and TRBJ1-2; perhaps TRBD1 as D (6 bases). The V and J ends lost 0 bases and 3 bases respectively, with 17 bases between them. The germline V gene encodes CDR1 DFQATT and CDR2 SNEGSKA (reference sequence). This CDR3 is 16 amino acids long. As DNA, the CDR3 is TGCAGTGCTAGAGATCCCGGACAGCGGAGTCACTATGGCTACACCTTC. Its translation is CSARDPGQRSHYGYTF.